A single T cell receptor beta chain is shown here with its context. CDR3 size: 13 residues. CDR1 and CDR2 from the germline V gene are MNHEY and SVGAGI. V was clipped by 7 bases and J by 0 bases, with 9 bases between them. This entry comes from a study of T cell changes during pregnancy in multiple sclerosis. The method was immunoSEQ multiplex PCR; TCRdb's version includes in-frame clones alone and lacks a portion of them. The data contain approximately 68,000 clones, 91% of them singletons. This receptor was identified in a female donor in good health, enrolled as a control in a pregnancy study. This sample comprised peripheral blood, obtained in the third trimester of pregnancy. The chain has TRBV6-5 and TRBJ1-1; no clear D. The CDR3 here is CASISRLNTEAFF. The CDR3 DNA is TGTGCCAGCATATCCAGGTTGAACACTGAAGCTTTCTTT.